This is a list of T cell receptor beta chains from one sample in a study of siplizumab effects on memory and regulatory T cells. Here immunoSEQ multiplex PCR was the method, and the copy in TCRdb shows in-frame clones only, minus some. The table records about 100,000 clones, 91% of them present only once. Material: CD4+ T cells sorted from blood. The receptors shown here come from a human donor in good health. Both conserved end residues are part of each CDR3. D genes are given only for firm matches. Expanded clones get a size class; other rows say once, few or many, or leave the size out.

D,J,V,size,CDR3
-,TRBJ1-4,TRBV11-3,once,CASIPGQSSFTNEKLFF
-,TRBJ2-2,TRBV25-1,-,CASMRFGNTGELFF
TRBD1,TRBJ1-4,TRBV29-1,-,CSASYSGTGGEKLFF
TRBD2,TRBJ2-3,TRBV5-1,few,CATRGLAASTDTQYF
-,TRBJ2-7,TRBV4-1,-,CASSQYSLGYEQYF
TRBD1,TRBJ2-7,TRBV6-5,-,CASSPGQVVNEQYF
TRBD1,TRBJ1-2,TRBV5-1,-,CASSSKSPGQPYGYTF
TRBD1,TRBJ1-4,TRBV25-1,-,CASRASPGQGEEKLFF
TRBD2,TRBJ2-2,TRBV5-4,once,CASSLGGGNTGELFF
TRBD2,TRBJ2-1,TRBV6-5,-,CASSYWGRGGASEQFF
-,TRBJ2-3,TRBV5-1,-,CASSRSPGLFTDTQYF
-,TRBJ2-7,TRBV5-1,-,CASSLESLGTSSAEQYF
TRBD2,TRBJ2-5,TRBV6-5,-,CASSYSLAGGVETQYF
-,TRBJ2-5,TRBV7-9,once,CASSLVSGWGQETQYF
-,TRBJ1-2,TRBV30,-,CAWSGEGAFYGYTF
TRBD2,TRBJ2-3,TRBV5-1,-,CASRATSGFTDTQYF
TRBD1,TRBJ2-5,TRBV7-9,-,CASSPGTGGGETQYF
-,TRBJ1-2,TRBV4-1,-,CASSQAFLFRGLLLYGYTF
TRBD2,TRBJ2-5,TRBV2,-,CASRWGLASETQYF
-,TRBJ1-3,TRBV11-2,-,CASSLRELLQGSGNTIYF
TRBD2,TRBJ2-2,TRBV7-2,-,CASSLASGGNTGELFF
TRBD2,TRBJ2-1,TRBV9,-,CASSLGLAGALDNEQFF
-,TRBJ2-5,TRBV6-5,few,CASSYSPSQETQYF
-,TRBJ1-1,TRBV11-2,-,CASSLDWAAGGEAFF
-,TRBJ2-7,TRBV28,-,CASSPELGGGNIYEQYF
-,TRBJ1-1,TRBV5-1,-,CASSLVGRGVDTEAFF
-,TRBJ1-4,TRBV28,-,CASSLGGADGEKLFF
TRBD1,TRBJ1-5,TRBV28,-,CASSDVDRNQPQHF
-,TRBJ2-7,TRBV7-2,-,CASSLVVRREQYF
-,TRBJ2-7,TRBV7-9,-,CASSLGSVTAEQYF
-,TRBJ2-3,TRBV4-3,-,CASSQDASKSTDTQYF
-,TRBJ1-1,TRBV29-1,few,CSVRQAKEAFF
-,TRBJ1-5,TRBV10-1,once,CASSDGGRGQPQHF
-,TRBJ1-3,TRBV4-1,-,CASSQDSGSGNTIYF
-,TRBJ2-5,TRBV9,-,CASSVQVTQGRETQYF
-,TRBJ2-5,TRBV20-1,-,CSAREGEYF
-,TRBJ1-3,TRBV18,-,CASSPTAGALSGNTIYF
TRBD1,TRBJ1-6,TRBV6-5,-,CASSYSDQGAYSPLHF
-,TRBJ2-5,TRBV11-1,once,CASSLSETQYF
-,TRBJ2-1,TRBV29-1,few,CSVDPGSNEQFF
TRBD1,TRBJ1-3,TRBV28,-,CASSLAGQRGNTIYF